This T cell receptor beta chain was observed in a study of OX40 agonist ivuxolimab in advanced cancers. Study observations and caveats: A proportion of nonresponders additionally exhibited low normalized T-cell clonal expansion.

Looked up from germline, CDR1 is MNHNS and CDR2 is SASEGT. The V gene lost 4 bases and the J gene lost 7 bases, with 14 bases spanning the gap. The CDR3 sequence is 13 residues long. About this clone: Its matching antigen is unknown.

Using immunoSEQ multiplex PCR, the repertoire was profiled, and TCRdb retains in-frame clones only, with some absent. This repertoire shows roughly 63,000 clones, 80% to 90% found once; its top ten account for approximately 13%. This TCR was sampled from an adult with an advanced solid tumor such as melanoma, head and neck, liver or kidney cancer. The V gene is TRBV6-1, the J gene TRBJ2-7; a weak D match, TRBD2 (6 bases). The material sequenced was CD4+ or CD8+ T cells sorted from blood, taken in a trial of the OX40 agonist ivuxolimab. CDR3 in amino acids: CASSVGLFQEQYV. Written as DNA, the CDR3 is TGTGCCAGCAGTGTGGGACTTTTTCAGGAGCAGTACGTC.